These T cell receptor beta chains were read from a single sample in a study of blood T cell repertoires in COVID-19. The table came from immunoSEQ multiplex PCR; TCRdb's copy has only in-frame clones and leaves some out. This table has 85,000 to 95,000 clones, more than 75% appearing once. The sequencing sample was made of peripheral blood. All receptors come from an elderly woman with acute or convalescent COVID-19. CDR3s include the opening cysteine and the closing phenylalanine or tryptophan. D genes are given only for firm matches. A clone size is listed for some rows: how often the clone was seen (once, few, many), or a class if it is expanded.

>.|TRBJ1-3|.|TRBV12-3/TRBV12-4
CASTTPLGNTIYF
TGTGCCAGCACCACCCCACTCGGAAACACCATATATTTT
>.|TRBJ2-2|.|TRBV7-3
CASSPLSTGELFF
TGTGCCAGCAGCCCCCTGTCCACCGGGGAGCTGTTTTTT
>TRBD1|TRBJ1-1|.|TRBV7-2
CASSLRTGQGTEAFF
TGTGCCAGCAGCTTAAGGACAGGGCAGGGCACTGAAGCTTTCTTT
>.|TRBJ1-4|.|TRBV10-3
CAISMDSPGNEKLFF
TGTGCCATCAGTATGGACAGTCCGGGAAATGAAAAACTGTTTTTT
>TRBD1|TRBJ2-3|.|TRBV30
CAWSWDRGYDTQYF
TGTGCCTGGAGTTGGGACAGGGGGTATGATACGCAGTATTTT
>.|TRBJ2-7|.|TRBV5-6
CASRRPSSYEQYF
TGTGCCAGCAGACGTCCCAGCTCCTACGAGCAGTACTTC
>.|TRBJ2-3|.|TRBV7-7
CASSSNPGSTDTQYF
TGTGCTAGCAGCTCAAACCCAGGGAGCACAGATACGCAGTATTTT
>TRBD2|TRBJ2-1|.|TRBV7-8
CASSPRLAGNSYNEQFF
TGTGCCAGCAGCCCGCGACTAGCGGGAAACTCCTACAATGAGCAGTTCTTC
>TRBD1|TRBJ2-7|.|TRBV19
CASSRSGQGGGEQYF
TGTGCCAGTAGTCGCAGCGGACAGGGAGGAGGCGAGCAGTACTTC
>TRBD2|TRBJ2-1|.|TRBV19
CASSPRLARSYNEQFF
TGTGCCAGTAGTCCCAGACTAGCGAGGTCCTACAATGAGCAGTTCTTC
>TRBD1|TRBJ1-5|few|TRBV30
CAGGQGGNQPQHF
TGTGCCGGAGGACAGGGGGGCAATCAGCCCCAGCATTTT
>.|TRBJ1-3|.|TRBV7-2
CASSLATATGNTIYF
TGTGCCAGCAGCTTAGCTACAGCCACTGGAAACACCATATATTTT
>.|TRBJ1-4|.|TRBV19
CASSIDFTRGTTYFF
TGTGCCAGTAGTATAGATTTTACTCGGGGAACAACTTATTTTTTT
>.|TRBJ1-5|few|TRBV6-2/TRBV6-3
CASSYSTSNQPQHF
TGTGCCAGCAGTTACAGCACTAGCAATCAGCCCCAGCATTTT
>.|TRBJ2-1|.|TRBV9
CASSGVGGWENEQFF
TGTGCCAGCAGCGGAGTAGGCGGTTGGGAGAATGAGCAGTTCTTC
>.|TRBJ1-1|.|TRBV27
CASSLSGLTEAFF
TGTGCCAGCAGTTTATCGGGACTGACTGAAGCTTTCTTT
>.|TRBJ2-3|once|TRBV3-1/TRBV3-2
CASSQDLASRTDTQYF
TGTGCCAGCAGCCAAGATCTCGCGAGCCGGACAGATACGCAGTATTTT
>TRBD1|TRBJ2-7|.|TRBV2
CASSFGGQGVGEQYF
TGTGCCAGCAGTTTCGGAGGACAGGGGGTAGGGGAGCAGTACTTC
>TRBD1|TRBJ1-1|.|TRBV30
CAWSVQGQGYAFF
TGTGCCTGGAGTGTCCAGGGACAGGGGTACGCTTTCTTT
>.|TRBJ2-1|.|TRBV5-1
CASSLVGGLSSYNEQFF
TGCGCCAGCAGCTTGGTGGGGGGACTGAGCTCCTACAATGAGCAGTTCTTC
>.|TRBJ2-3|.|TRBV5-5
CASSLLTDTQYF
TGTGCCAGCAGCTTGCTCACAGATACGCAGTATTTT
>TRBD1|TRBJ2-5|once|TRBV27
CASRRQGADQETQYF
TGTGCCAGCAGACGACAGGGGGCAGACCAAGAGACCCAGTACTTC
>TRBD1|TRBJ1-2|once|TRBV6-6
CASSLDGTGDGYTF
TGTGCCAGCAGCCTAGACGGGACAGGGGATGGCTACACCTTC
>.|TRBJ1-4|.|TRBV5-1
CASSFGVGEKLFF
TGCGCCAGCAGCTTCGGGGTTGGTGAAAAACTGTTTTTT
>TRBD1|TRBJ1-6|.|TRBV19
CASSPRDRNSPLHF
TGTGCCAGTAGTCCCCGGGACAGAAATTCACCCCTCCACTTT
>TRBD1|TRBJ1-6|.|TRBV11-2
CASSSGTGGAPLHF
TGTGCCAGCAGCTCCGGGACAGGAGGGGCACCCCTCCACTTT
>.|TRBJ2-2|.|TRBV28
CASSSPGHDGELFF
TGTGCCAGCAGTTCACCTGGGCATGACGGGGAGCTGTTTTTT
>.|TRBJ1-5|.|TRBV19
CASKNQGGSNQPQHF
TGTGCCAGTAAAAACCAAGGGGGAAGCAATCAGCCCCAGCATTTT
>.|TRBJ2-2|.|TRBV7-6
CASSRGLDGELFF
TGTGCCAGCAGCCGAGGACTTGACGGGGAGCTGTTTTTT
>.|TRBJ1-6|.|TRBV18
CASSGGSSYNSPLHF
TGTGCCAGCTCAGGAGGTAGCTCCTATAATTCACCCCTCCACTTT
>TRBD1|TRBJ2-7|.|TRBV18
CASSRSGTGNEQYF
TGTGCCAGCTCACGATCCGGGACAGGCAACGAGCAGTACTTC
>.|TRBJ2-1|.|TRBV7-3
CASSRTDSSSYNEQFF
TGTGCCAGCAGCCGAACGGACTCGAGCTCCTACAATGAGCAGTTCTTC